This T cell receptor beta chain was documented in a study of blood T cells in healthy people across ages. Primers used in a second PCR of about 7 to 12 cycles were a sample-barcoded 5' primer and a J-beta primer mix. Via MiXCR, TCRdb re-called the 5' RACE reads, giving one row per CDR3 protein. The sample records about 580,000 distinct CDR3 sequences, around half being singletons. Trimming removed 3 bases from V and 7 bases from J, with 13 bases in between. The CDR3 has 13 amino acids. Germline loops: CDR1 SGHRS, CDR2 YFSETQ. The V call is TRBV5-1, the J call TRBJ2-5; the D gene is possibly TRBD2 (5 bases). The source of this sequence is a man older than 75 in good health. The source material was blood. The CDR3, as DNA: TGCGCCAGCAGCTGCACACGGGGTGGGACCCAGTACTTC. Amino acids: CASSCTRGGTQYF.